This TCR beta chain is from a study of regulatory T cells in long-lasting Graves disease. Findings of the study overall: Favored usage of TRBV28, TRBJ1-2 and TRBJ2-5 was recorded in persistent disease.

Regarding this clonotype: Its antigen is not identified.

The CDR3 totals 12 residues. V lost 8 bases, J lost 6 bases, and 14 bases lay in between. Arm-PCR of CDR3 regions with iRepertoire HTBI primers generated TCR beta libraries. Using its own MiXCR run on the multiplex PCR reads, TCRdb lists one record per CDR3 protein. The sample carries approximately 230,000 distinct CDR3 sequences, around 19% recorded once. Time point reported: newly diagnosed GD, antithyroid drugs for less than 3 months. After RNA was extracted from PBMCs, the TCR library was made from it. The sample here was peripheral blood mononuclear cells (PBMCs), taken at new diagnosis, from a patient treated with antithyroid drugs. This clonotype originated in a female donor with Graves disease. J is TRBJ2-7 and V is TRBV12-3 or TRBV12-4, with D possibly being TRBD1 (5 bases). The CDR3: CASGQRRGEQYF. CDR3 nucleotides: TGTGCCAGCGGCCAGAGAAGGGGCGAGCAGTACTTC.